One T cell receptor beta chain is described in this entry. TCRdb's copy holds only in-frame clones and misses some; the assay was immunoSEQ multiplex PCR. The data contain almost 200,000 clones, around four fifths of them seen just once; the ten biggest clones take up 0.9% to 0.95%. The sample originates from a study of blood T cell repertoires in COVID-19. The material sequenced was peripheral blood. The TCR originated in a man in his fifties or sixties with COVID-19, enrolled during active disease.

CDR3 sequence (DNA): TGTGCCAGCAAAGAGGGCTTCGGCGGCTACACCTTC. Translating gives CASKEGFGGYTF. The chain links TRBV28 to TRBJ1-2, with D uncertain. V was clipped by 7 bases and J by 8 bases, with 14 bases between them. Germline V gene sequence: CDR1 MDHEN, CDR2 SYDVKM. The CDR3 spans 12 residues.